The TCR beta chain under discussion was sequenced for a study of CD8 T cells in Susac syndrome. The study sequenced TCR beta in blood CD8+ and CD4+ T cells. RNA amounts of roughly 0.5 to 1 ug underwent reverse transcription with random hexamers. TCRdb analysed the immunoSEQ multiplex PCR reads with MiXCR anew, one entry per CDR3 protein. The table includes about 210,000 distinct CDR3 sequences, 85% to 95% detected once. The sequence was collected from a human donor in good health. The sequencing input was CD4+ T cells from PBMCs.

DNA of the CDR3: TGCGCCAGCAGCTTCAAGGGGGTGACTGAAGCTTTCTTT. Translating it yields CASSFKGVTEAFF. V is TRBV5-1 and J is TRBJ1-1; D possibly corresponds to TRBD1 (6 bases). Germline V gene lookup returns CDR1 SGHRS and CDR2 YFSETQ. The ends were cut back, 2 bases at V and 5 bases at J, with 10 bases in the middle. The CDR3 extends over 13 amino acids.